This paragraph covers one TCR beta chain sequence. The record originates from a study of control samples from healthy donors and cancer patients. This table comes from immunoSEQ multiplex PCR, and its TCRdb copy is limited to in-frame clones, with some not included. Of 60,000 to 100,000 clones listed, 70% to 90% were seen once; the top ten hold under 7.5%. Germline CDR1 and CDR2: KGHDR and SFDVKD. The V and J ends lost 6 bases and 1 base respectively, with 12 bases between them. The CDR3 is made up of 15 amino acids. This sequence originates from a man aged 45 to 65 in good health. The sequencing sample was made of blood. The J gene is TRBJ1-3, the V gene TRBV24-1, with no clear D. The CDR3 reads CATSRAGDSGNTIYF. The CDR3 DNA reads TGTGCCACCAGTCGCGCCGGAGATTCTGGAAACACCATATATTTT.